This is a list of T cell receptor beta chains from one sample in a study of tumor T cells in aggressive B-cell lymphoma. Repertoires were generated with immunoSEQ multiplex PCR, while TCRdb's copy carries only in-frame clones and drops some. The sample yields 2,000 or so clones, over 70% seen once. The specimen was tumor tissue. Source of these receptors: an adult with diffuse large B cell lymphoma. Both conserved end residues are part of each CDR3. The D gene is left open where the match is weak. Clone size is stated in some rows and not others, as once, few, many or a class when expanded.

cdr3_aa cdr3_nt d_call clone_size j_call v_call
CASSWGLADLPGELFF TGTGCCAGCAGCTGGGGACTAGCGGACTTACCCGGGGAGCTGTTTTTT TRBD2 NA TRBJ2-2 TRBV7-6
CASSPSALATGNTIYF TGTGCCAGCAGTCCGTCGGCCTTAGCCACTGGAAACACCATATATTTT NA NA TRBJ1-3 TRBV27
CASTPMRYYNSPLHF TGCGCCAGCACCCCAATGAGGTACTATAATTCACCCCTCCACTTT NA NA TRBJ1-6 TRBV10-1
CASSLSSLGFSSYEQYF TGTGCCAGCAGCTTGTCTAGCCTGGGGTTCAGCTCCTACGAGCAGTACTTC NA NA TRBJ2-7 TRBV5-4
CASSDGGISPDTQYF TGTGCCAGCAGCGATGGGGGGATTTCTCCAGATACGCAGTATTTT NA few TRBJ2-3 TRBV7-8
CASSEASGSGNTIYF TGTGCCAGCAGTGAAGCGAGCGGCTCTGGAAACACCATATATTTT NA NA TRBJ1-3 TRBV6-1
CASNRQGAGTDTQYF TGCGCCAGCAATAGACAGGGGGCTGGCACAGATACGCAGTATTTT TRBD1 few TRBJ2-3 TRBV10-2
CASSPLMNTEAFF TGTGCCAGCTCACCCCTTATGAACACTGAAGCTTTCTTT NA NA TRBJ1-1 TRBV18
CASSRGAAYNEQFF TGTGCCAGCAGCCGCGGGGCAGCTTACAATGAGCAGTTCTTC NA NA TRBJ2-1 TRBV11-2
CASKPGQDYGYTF TGTGCCAGCAAACCGGGACAGGACTATGGCTACACCTTC TRBD1 NA TRBJ1-2 TRBV2
CASSVDRNYGYTF TGTGCCAGCAGTGTTGACAGAAACTATGGCTACACCTTC NA once TRBJ1-2 TRBV6-5
CASSSGQGAGETQYF TGTGCCAGCAGTTCGGGACAGGGGGCGGGAGAGACCCAGTACTTC TRBD1 NA TRBJ2-5 TRBV2
CASSPRGGSGNTIYF TGTGCCAGCAGCCCCCGCGGAGGTTCTGGAAACACCATATATTTT NA NA TRBJ1-3 TRBV9
CASSYDSGKDGYTF TGTGCCAGCAGTTACGATTCGGGGAAGGATGGCTACACCTTC NA NA TRBJ1-2 TRBV6-6
CASSPSGPTSGIDTQYF TGTGCCAGCAGCCCCTCGGGTCCAACTAGCGGCATAGATACGCAGTATTTT TRBD2 NA TRBJ2-3 TRBV4-2
CASLGGAYEQFF TGTGCCAGCCTCGGGGGGGCCTACGAGCAGTTCTTC TRBD2 NA TRBJ2-1 TRBV7-9
CASSPKGTVEWGTQYF TGTGCCAGCTCACCAAAAGGGACAGTGGAGTGGGGGACCCAGTACTTC TRBD1 NA TRBJ2-5 TRBV18
CASSSPGLDGYTF TGTGCCAGCAGTTCGCCAGGGTTAGACGGCTACACCTTC NA NA TRBJ1-2 TRBV27
CAWSYRGSKVGQYF TGTGCCTGGAGTTACAGGGGTTCTAAGGTAGGACAGTACTTC TRBD1 NA TRBJ2-7 TRBV30
CASSFGENTEAFF TGTGCCAGCAGCTTTGGAGAGAACACTGAAGCTTTCTTT NA NA TRBJ1-1 TRBV7-9
CASSLGLAGGPGGELFF TGCGCCAGCAGCCTGGGACTAGCGGGGGGGCCTGGCGGGGAGCTGTTTTTT TRBD2 once TRBJ2-2 TRBV4-1
CASSLRGPGIQYF TGTGCCAGCAGCTTGCGCGGCCCGGGGATTCAGTACTTC NA hyperexpanded TRBJ2-4 TRBV5-6
CSVRTGGITGELFF TGCAGCGTGAGGACAGGGGGCATCACCGGGGAGCTGTTTTTT TRBD1 NA TRBJ2-2 TRBV29-1
CASSLSLGSQDTEAFF TGCGCCAGCAGCTTGTCTCTAGGATCACAGGACACTGAAGCTTTCTTT NA NA TRBJ1-1 TRBV5-1
CASAFQGLNNYGYTF TGTGCCAGCGCTTTTCAGGGTCTCAACAACTATGGCTACACCTTC NA NA TRBJ1-2 TRBV5-4
CAIRAGLASDTQYF TGTGCCATCAGGGCTGGACTAGCGTCGGATACGCAGTATTTT TRBD2 NA TRBJ2-3 TRBV10-3
CAWSALGQADTEAFF TGTGCCTGGAGTGCCCTTGGGCAGGCTGACACTGAAGCTTTCTTT NA NA TRBJ1-1 TRBV30
CASSPWTGGSYEQYF TGTGCCAGCAGCCCTTGGACAGGGGGCTCCTACGAGCAGTACTTC TRBD1 NA TRBJ2-7 TRBV6-1
CTSSQGGGGREKLFF TGCACCAGCAGCCAAGGGGGCGGGGGGCGAGAAAAACTGTTTTTT NA NA TRBJ1-4 TRBV1
CASSETGVGEKLFF TGTGCCAGCAGTGAGACAGGGGTGGGGGAAAAACTGTTTTTT TRBD1 NA TRBJ1-4 TRBV2
CASSGQGPGISGNTIYF TGTGCCAGCAGTGGTCAAGGCCCAGGAATCTCTGGAAACACCATATATTTT NA NA TRBJ1-3 TRBV2
CASSLSANTEAFF TGTGCCAGCAGTCTTAGCGCCAACACTGAAGCTTTCTTT NA few TRBJ1-1 TRBV27
CASSQVGASGGLDTQYF TGTGCCAGCAGCCAAGTAGGGGCTAGCGGGGGCCTGGATACGCAGTATTTT TRBD2 NA TRBJ2-3 TRBV13